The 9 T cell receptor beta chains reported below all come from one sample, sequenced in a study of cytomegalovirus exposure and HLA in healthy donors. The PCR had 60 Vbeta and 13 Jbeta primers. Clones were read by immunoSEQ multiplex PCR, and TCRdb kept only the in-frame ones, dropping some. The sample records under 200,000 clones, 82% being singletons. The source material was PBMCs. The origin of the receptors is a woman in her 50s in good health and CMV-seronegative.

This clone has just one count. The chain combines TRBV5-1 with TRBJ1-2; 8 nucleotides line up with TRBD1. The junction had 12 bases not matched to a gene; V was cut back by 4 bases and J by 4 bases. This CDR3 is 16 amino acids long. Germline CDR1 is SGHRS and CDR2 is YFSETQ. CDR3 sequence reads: CASSTVPGQALYGYTF. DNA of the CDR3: TGCGCCAGCAGCACAGTCCCGGGACAGGCGCTCTATGGCTACACCTTC.

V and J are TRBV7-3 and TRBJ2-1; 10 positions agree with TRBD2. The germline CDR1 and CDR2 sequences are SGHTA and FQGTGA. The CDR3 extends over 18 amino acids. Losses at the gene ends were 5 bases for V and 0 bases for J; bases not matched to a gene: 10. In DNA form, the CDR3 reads TGTGCCAGCAGCCCGCCACCCTCTAGCGGGAGCTCCTACAATGAGCAGTTCTTC. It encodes CASSPPPSSGSSYNEQFF.

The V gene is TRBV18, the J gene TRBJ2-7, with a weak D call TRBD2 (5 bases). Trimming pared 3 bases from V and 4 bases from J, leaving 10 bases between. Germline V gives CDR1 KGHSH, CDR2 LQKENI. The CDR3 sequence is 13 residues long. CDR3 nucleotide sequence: TGTGCCAGCTCACCCCCTAGCACGTACGAGCAGTACTTC. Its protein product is CASSPPSTYEQYF.

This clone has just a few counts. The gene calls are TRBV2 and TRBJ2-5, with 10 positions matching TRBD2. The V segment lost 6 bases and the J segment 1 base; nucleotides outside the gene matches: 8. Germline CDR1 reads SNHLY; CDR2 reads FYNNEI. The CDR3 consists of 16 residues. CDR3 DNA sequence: TGTGCCAGCAGAGTTACTAGCGGGGTGGTCCAAGAGACCCAGTACTTC. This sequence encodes CASRVTSGVVQETQYF.

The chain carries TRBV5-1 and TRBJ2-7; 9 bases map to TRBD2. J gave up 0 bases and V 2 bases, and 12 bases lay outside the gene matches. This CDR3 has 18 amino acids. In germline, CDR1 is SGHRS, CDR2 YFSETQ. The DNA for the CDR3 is TGCGCCAGCAGCTTATGGACTGTAGCGGGAGAGGTCTCCTACGAGCAGTACTTC. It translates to CASSLWTVAGEVSYEQYF.

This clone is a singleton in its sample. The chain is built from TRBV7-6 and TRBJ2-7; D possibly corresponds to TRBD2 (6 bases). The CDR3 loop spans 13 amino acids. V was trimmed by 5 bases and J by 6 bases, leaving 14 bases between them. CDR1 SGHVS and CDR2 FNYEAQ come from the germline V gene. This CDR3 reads CASSALGGGEQYF. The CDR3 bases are TGTGCCAGCAGCGCCTTGGGGGGTGGCGAGCAGTACTTC.

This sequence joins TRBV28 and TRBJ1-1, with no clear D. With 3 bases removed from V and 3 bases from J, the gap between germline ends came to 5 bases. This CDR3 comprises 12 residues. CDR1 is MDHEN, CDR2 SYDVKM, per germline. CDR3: CASSLGDTEAFF. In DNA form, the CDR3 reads TGTGCCAGCAGTTTGGGAGACACTGAAGCTTTCTTT. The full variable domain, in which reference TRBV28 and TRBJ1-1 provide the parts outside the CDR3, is DVKVTQSSRYLVKRTGEKVFLECVQDMDHENMFWYRQDPGLGLRLIYFSYDVKMKEKGDIPEGYSVSREKKERFSLILESASTNQTSMYLCASSLGDTEAFFGQGTRLTVV.

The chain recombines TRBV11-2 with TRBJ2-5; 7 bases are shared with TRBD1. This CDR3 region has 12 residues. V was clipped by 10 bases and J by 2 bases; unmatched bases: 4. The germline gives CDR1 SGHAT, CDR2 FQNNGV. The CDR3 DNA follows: TGTGCCACCCGGGGACAGCAAGAGACCCAGTACTTC. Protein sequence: CATRGQQETQYF.

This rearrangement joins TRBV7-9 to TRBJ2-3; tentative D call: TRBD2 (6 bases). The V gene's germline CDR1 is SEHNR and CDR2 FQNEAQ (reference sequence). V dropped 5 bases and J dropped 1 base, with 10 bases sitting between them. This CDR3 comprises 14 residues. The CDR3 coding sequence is TGTGCCAGCAGCCCCTCGGGAGGCACAGATACGCAGTATTTT. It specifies CASSPSGGTDTQYF.